The sequence of this T cell receptor (beta chain) was determined in a study of cytomegalovirus exposure and HLA in healthy donors. About this clone: Antigen unknown.

Study-wide points: In vitro experiments confirmed that a few CMV-associated chains were specific for CMV antigens. A list of 150 to 200 TCR beta chains associated with cytomegalovirus was given. Most TCRs appeared rarely, but some public TCRs recurred in many donors. A later analysis found first-cohort TCR clusters tended to co-occur in the 120 validation repertoires.

The CDR3 is made up of 18 amino acids. The V end was cut by 6 bases, the J end by 1 base, with 19 bases between. Germline assignment: CDR1 SGHAT and CDR2 FQNNGV. Repertoires were generated with immunoSEQ multiplex PCR, while TCRdb's copy carries only in-frame clones and drops some. Among over 200,000 clones listed, 85% to 90% were seen once. Sequenced input: PBMCs. The V call is TRBV11-2, the J call TRBJ2-6; TRBD1 might be the D (6 bases). This clonotype originated in a woman between 18 and 29 years old in good health and CMV-seronegative. CDR3 in amino acids: CASRPLNRVRSGANVLTF. The CDR3, as DNA: TGTGCCAGCAGACCGCTAAACAGGGTAAGGTCTGGGGCCAACGTCCTGACTTTC.